The rows below give T cell receptor beta chains drawn from one sample of a study of cytomegalovirus exposure and HLA in healthy donors. Sequencing was performed with immunoSEQ multiplex PCR; in TCRdb, only in-frame clones are kept and a portion is missing. This table has 150,000 to 200,000 clones, roughly 80% appearing once. The material sequenced was PBMCs. The receptor source for this set is a human donor in good health. Both conserved end residues are part of each CDR3. Each record gives: V gene, J gene, CDR3 protein.

v_call: TRBV19
j_call: TRBJ1-2
cdr3_aa: CASSTTGSNYGYTF

v_call: TRBV1
j_call: TRBJ2-7
cdr3_aa: CTSSQVRLAGGFF

v_call: TRBV7-2
j_call: TRBJ2-3
cdr3_aa: CASSLDSAGGGTDTQYF

v_call: TRBV12-5
j_call: TRBJ1-6
cdr3_aa: CASGLVQSRPSYNSPLHF

v_call: TRBV19
j_call: TRBJ1-1
cdr3_aa: CASIDRVNTEAFF

v_call: TRBV11-1
j_call: TRBJ2-3
cdr3_aa: CASIGGLAANTDTQYF

v_call: TRBV7-9
j_call: TRBJ1-3
cdr3_aa: CASSPNRDTGNTIYF

v_call: TRBV5-5
j_call: TRBJ1-1
cdr3_aa: CASRRQGAENTEAFF

v_call: TRBV7-7
j_call: TRBJ2-1
cdr3_aa: CASSLRAGEGNEQFF

v_call: TRBV15
j_call: TRBJ2-1
cdr3_aa: CATSRAGTGKNNEQFF

v_call: TRBV5-4
j_call: TRBJ2-5
cdr3_aa: CASSLKQSGGETQYF

v_call: TRBV27
j_call: TRBJ1-2
cdr3_aa: CASSTGLTGGRGYTF

v_call: TRBV19
j_call: TRBJ2-3
cdr3_aa: CASSIRHRGGTDTQYF

v_call: TRBV5-1
j_call: TRBJ2-2
cdr3_aa: CASSPGQGRTGELFF

v_call: TRBV11-2
j_call: TRBJ1-1
cdr3_aa: CASSLGPGGLDTEAFF

v_call: TRBV10-3
j_call: TRBJ1-3
cdr3_aa: CAISETPAGGSGNTIYF

v_call: TRBV9
j_call: TRBJ2-7
cdr3_aa: CASSEQTAGEQYF

v_call: TRBV5-6
j_call: TRBJ1-3
cdr3_aa: CASRLGQGGNTIYF

v_call: TRBV7-9
j_call: TRBJ2-1
cdr3_aa: CASSLEVTSGGDEQFF

v_call: TRBV5-1
j_call: TRBJ1-4
cdr3_aa: CASSRDRDNEKLFF